The 18 T cell receptor beta chains in this list originate from one sample, sequenced in a study of identical twins. In TCRdb, the 5' RACE reads were re-called with MiXCR into one record per CDR3 protein. The sample yields fewer than 250,000 distinct CDR3 sequences, approximately 7% seen once. These sequences were also reported in another study, on yellow fever vaccine responses in identical twins.

The specimen was memory (CD45RO+) T cells sorted from blood. These receptors came from a woman aged 18-30 years in good health.

J is TRBJ2-3 and V is TRBV7-8, with D tentatively TRBD1 or TRBD2 (5 bases each). The length of the CDR3 is 15 residues. CDR1 and CDR2 (germline): SGHVS, FQNEAQ. V was cut by 3 bases and J by 2 bases, with 12 bases left in between. CDR3 loop: CASSFFGTHTDTQYF. CDR3 bases: TGTGCCAGCAGCTTTTTCGGGACCCACACAGATACGCAGTATTTT.

V usage is TRBV7-6 and J usage is TRBJ1-3; TRBD1 aligns across 10 bases. The V gene's germline CDR1 is SGHVS and CDR2 FNYEAQ. V shed 6 bases and J 1 base; nucleotides not matched to a gene: 6. The CDR3 loop spans 16 amino acids. The CDR3 sequence is CASSPGTGESGNTIYF. The CDR3 DNA reads TGTGCCAGCAGTCCGGGGACAGGGGAATCTGGAAACACCATATATTTT.

This clonotype was seen a few times. The rearrangement uses TRBV20-1 and TRBJ1-3, with 8 bases fitting TRBD1. This CDR3 is built from 15 residues. Trimming at V came to 2 bases and at J to 1 base, leaving 4 bases not matched to a gene. Germline V lookup: CDR1 DFQATT, CDR2 SNEGSKA (reference sequence). For the CDR3, the DNA is TGCAGTGCTAGAATCGGGACAGGTTCTGGAAACACCATATATTTT. Protein: CSARIGTGSGNTIYF.

The chain employs TRBV2 and TRBJ1-4; 7 bases are shared with TRBD1. J gave up 3 bases and V 5 bases, and 6 bases lay outside the gene matches. The CDR3 is 15 residues long. Germline V lookup: CDR1 SNHLY, CDR2 FYNNEI. CDR3 in amino acids: CASSLNRGANEKLFF. The CDR3 nucleotides read TGTGCCAGCAGTTTAAACAGGGGTGCTAATGAAAAACTGTTTTTT.

This clonotype was recorded a few times. This chain uses TRBV7-8 with TRBJ2-1, with TRBD2 matching over 7 bases. This CDR3 has 13 residues. V lost 5 bases to trimming and J lost 12 bases; unmatched junction nucleotides: 10. Per the germline V gene, CDR1 is SGHVS and CDR2 is FQNEAQ. CDR3 sequence: CASSASITGGQFF. The CDR3 DNA follows: TGTGCCAGCAGCGCGTCTATCACGGGGGGGCAGTTCTTC.

This clonotype came up a few times. V usage is TRBV5-1 and J usage is TRBJ2-1; D is perhaps TRBD1 or TRBD2 (6 bases each). This CDR3 spans 14 amino acids. Germline CDR1 and CDR2: SGHRS and YFSETQ. V was trimmed by 4 bases and J by 10 bases, leaving 18 bases between them. CDR3 nucleotide sequence: TGCGCCAGCAGCCTGACAGGCGGGGTCCAAGAGCAGTTCTTC. Translated, it gives CASSLTGGVQEQFF.

The chain is built from TRBV28 and TRBJ2-5; D ambiguous. This CDR3 is 11 amino acids long. Germline V lookup: CDR1 MDHEN, CDR2 SYDVKM. V lost 6 bases and J lost 8, with 10 bases in between. This CDR3 reads CASRRRFTQYF. The CDR3, as DNA: TGTGCCAGCAGACGACGGTTCACCCAGTACTTC.

This clonotype was recorded at least ten times. V gene TRBV12-3 or TRBV12-4 combines with J gene TRBJ2-1; tentative D call: TRBD1 (5 bases). With 11 bases removed from V and 4 bases from J, the gap between germline ends came to 9 bases. The CDR3 consists of 11 residues. The CDR3 DNA follows: TGTGCCGCAGGGATTTACAATGAGCAGTTCTTC. It codes for CAAGIYNEQFF.

This clonotype showed up just a few times. CDR3 in amino acids: CASSPTGTGRTDTQYF. CDR3 coding DNA: TGTGCCAGCTCACCGACCGGGACAGGGCGCACAGATACGCAGTATTTT. The chain is built from TRBV18 and TRBJ2-3; TRBD1 aligns across 9 bases. The ends lost 3 bases at V and 1 base at J; junction bases unmatched: 5. The germline CDR1 and CDR2 sequences are KGHSH and LQKENI. The CDR3 runs to 16 residues.

This chain connects TRBV27 to TRBJ2-4; D is unclear. V was pared by 6 bases and J by 8 bases, with 17 bases between. CDR3 length: 14 amino acids. The germline V gene has CDR1 MNHEY and CDR2 SMNVEV (reference sequence). The CDR3 reads CASSSGNSWHIQYF. The CDR3 coding sequence is TGTGCCAGCAGCAGTGGTAACTCCTGGCACATTCAGTACTTC.

This clonotype appeared a single time. This chain joins TRBV20-1 and TRBJ2-5; 8 bases match TRBD1. Trimming removed 6 bases from V and 5 bases from J; junction bases left unmatched: 11. Germline V gene data show CDR1 as DFQATT and CDR2 as SNEGSKA (reference sequence). The CDR3 contains 14 residues. The CDR3 DNA reads as TGCAGTGCAAAGCCAGCCAGGGGGCCGGAGACCCAGTACTTC. Translation gives CSAKPARGPETQYF.

Many counts were recorded for this clonotype. The chain joins TRBV5-1 to TRBJ2-7; D gene unclear. This CDR3 has 14 residues. The V end was cut by 4 bases, the J end by 6 bases, with 17 bases between. CDR1 and CDR2 from the germline V gene are SGHRS and YFSETQ. CDR3 nucleotide sequence: TGCGCCAGCAGCAGAGGCGTGCCCCTACGCGAGCAGTACGTC. This sequence encodes CASSRGVPLREQYV.

This clonotype was recorded at least ten times. V is TRBV5-1 and J is TRBJ1-1; TRBD1 might be the D (6 bases). This CDR3 comprises 15 residues. The germline gives CDR1 SGHRS, CDR2 YFSETQ. V lost 4 bases to trimming and J lost 5 bases, with 18 bases between them. CDR3 bases: TGCGCCAGCAGCCCCCCGGACAGTCTGGGGACTGAAGCTTTCTTT. Its translation is CASSPPDSLGTEAFF.

This clonotype has a handful of counts. The chain has TRBV7-2 and TRBJ2-7; unclear D gene. Trimming cost V 1 base and J 4 bases, with 11 bases left between them. The CDR3 runs 14 residues. Germline lookup yields CDR1 SGHTA and CDR2 FQGNSA. CDR3 protein: CASSLGPDEYEQYV. The CDR3 nucleotides read TGTGCCAGCAGCTTAGGTCCAGACGAGTACGAGCAGTACGTC.

There are many counts of this clonotype. The chain links TRBV12-3 or TRBV12-4 to TRBJ2-3; TRBD2 agrees at 8 bases. This CDR3 has 15 amino acids. With V trimmed by 6 bases and J by 2 bases, 7 bases remained unmatched. This CDR3 is CASSLGLVATDTQYF. In DNA, the CDR3 is TGTGCCAGCAGCCTGGGACTAGTCGCCACAGATACGCAGTATTTT.

This clonotype was seen only a few times. V is TRBV4-1 and J is TRBJ2-7; 14 bases match TRBD2. The CDR3 spans 17 residues. Unmatched junction bases numbered 5, after V lost 2 bases and J lost 2 bases. Germline lookup yields CDR1 MGHRA and CDR2 YSYEKL. The CDR3 reads CASSQPGLAGEPYEQYF. CDR3 DNA: TGCGCCAGCAGCCAACCGGGACTAGCGGGAGAGCCCTACGAGCAGTACTTC.

This clonotype was counted between two and nine times. V usage is TRBV20-1 and J usage is TRBJ2-7; tentatively, D is TRBD2 (5 bases). Per germline, CDR1 DFQATT and CDR2 SNEGSKA (reference sequence). This CDR3 has 15 residues. V lost 0 bases to trimming and J lost 0 bases, with 12 bases between them. Here the CDR3 DNA reads TGCAGTGCTAGAGAAAGTTTAGCGTGCTCCTACGAGCAGTACTTC. This translates into CSARESLACSYEQYF.

This clonotype showed up just a few times. The rearrangement joins TRBV5-1 to TRBJ2-1, with 12 bases matching TRBD2. Germline lookup yields CDR1 SGHRS and CDR2 YFSETQ. The J segment lost 7 bases and the V segment lost 6 bases, leaving 14 bases of the junction unmatched. The CDR3 has 17 amino acids. CDR3 residues: CASKPYPLAGGVNEQFF. The CDR3 DNA is TGCGCCAGCAAACCCTACCCACTAGCGGGAGGCGTAAATGAGCAGTTCTTC.